This record looks at one T cell receptor beta chain sequence and its context. This clone was found once. It has no known antigen specificity. Base-call qualities are not available, and no considerably larger clone is one nucleotide away. The trial excluded patients who had a history of autoimmune disease or were on systemic immunosuppression. Peripheral blood for TCR sequencing was collected from all dose cohorts at baseline, on cycle 4 day 1, and on cycle 7 day 1. Samples were obtained from an open-label, multicenter, first-in-human phase I dose-escalation trial of ivuxolimab. The trial enrolled adults with locally advanced or metastatic head and neck squamous cell, hepatocellular, melanoma or renal cell carcinoma. Before TCR sequencing, CD4+ T cells and CD8+ T cells from peripheral blood were sorted into separate populations. Its CDR3 holds 13 amino acids, cysteine through phenylalanine. Of the read, only the CDR3 DNA is kept; its 39 bases are in frame from base 1. The germline V gene supplies CDR1 MNHNS and CDR2 SASEGT. V is pruned by 5 bases and J by 6 bases, leaving 6 bases of the junction without a gene match.

The sample belongs to a study of OX40 agonist ivuxolimab in advanced cancers. Concerning the study at large: Ivuxolimab was a fully human IgG2 agonistic monoclonal antibody targeting the costimulatory receptor OX40 (CD134). Intravenous ivuxolimab was administered to patients every 2 weeks at six dose levels: 0.01, 0.1, 0.3, 1.5, 3 and 10 mg/kg. Of the roughly 50 dose-escalation patients, hepatocellular carcinoma was present in approximately 20, melanoma in approximately 15, renal cell carcinoma in 9 and head and neck cancer in 9. A male proportion of approximately 83% and a mean age of 60 years, ranging from 23 to 79, were recorded for the dose-escalation cohort. Patients were allowed to have had prior anti-PD-1, anti-PD-L1 or anti-CTLA-4 therapy, and approximately 37% of the dose-escalation patients had been treated with checkpoint inhibitors. Partial responses occurred in three dose-escalation patients: two with cutaneous melanoma and one with hepatocellular carcinoma. The point of sequencing TCRbeta in the periphery was to test whether ivuxolimab changed TCR sequence diversity and drove clonal T-cell expansion. The paper describes the monotherapy dose-escalation part (N ≈ 51 patients) of the phase I trial of ivuxolimab.

Study-wide conclusions, independent of this receptor: On average, CD8+ T cells showed more expanded clones than CD4+ T cells after ivuxolimab. At doses from 0.1 to 3.0 mg/kg, clonal expansion was seen in both CD4+ and CD8+ blood T cells between baseline and week 6. Low levels of normalized T-cell clonal expansion were also seen in some nonresponding patients. In the 0.1-3.0 mg/kg groups, partial responders were among the patients with the lowest normalized peripheral clonal expansion, particularly in CD8+ T cells. Antigen specificity was not determined for the clonally expanded peripheral T cells.

For sequencing of the TCRbeta CDR3 region, genomic DNA was extracted from the sorted cells. The immunoSEQ Assay was used for sequencing of TCRbeta CDR3 regions. TCRdb retrieved this table from immuneACCESS and kept in-frame rearrangements only. Not all clones are present; in checked studies, unresolved V genes account for under half, and no reason is known for the remainder. The sample table contains roughly 90,000 clones; only one count was recorded for roughly nine tenths of them. Approximately 8.4% of the sample is taken by the ten largest. This TCR was recovered from an adult with an advanced solid tumor such as melanoma, head and neck, liver or kidney cancer. Sequencing was performed on CD4+ or CD8+ T cells sorted from blood, taken in a trial of the OX40 agonist ivuxolimab. Here the chain combines TRBV6-1 and TRBJ1-2; TRBD1 agrees with 7 junctional bases. The CDR3 reads CASSLQGRNGYTF. The sequence in DNA is TGTGCCAGCAGTTTACAGGGGAGAAATGGCTACACCTTC.